In this sample, the clone carrying this T cell receptor (beta chain) turned up many times. Its antigen is undetermined. Source material for PBMCs was less than 12 ml fresh peripheral blood. The data originate from a study of T cells in Graves' hyperthyroidism and ophthalmopathy. Study-level results: The model made its ophthalmopathy prediction, and onset followed a median roughly six months later. Blood also showed most of the thyroid clonotypes that were expanded above 0.001.

From RNA transcripts, TCR beta CDR3 regions were amplified. Carried out on the TCR CDR3, a first-round RT-PCR used the HTBI primer set. Via MiXCR, TCRdb re-called the multiplex PCR reads, giving one row per CDR3 protein. The sample includes a few hundred thousand distinct CDR3 sequences, approximately 20% of them seen just once. Per germline, CDR1 MNHEY and CDR2 SMNVEV (reference sequence). With 6 bases clipped from V and 5 bases from J, the junction kept 5 bases outside the gene matches. This CDR3 comprises 15 residues. This receptor was obtained from a man aged 40-50 years with Graves' hyperthyroidism. The chain joins TRBV27 to TRBJ1-5; 12 bases align to TRBD1. The sequencing input was blood. The DNA for the CDR3 is TGTGCCAGCAGCCCCGGGACAGGGGGCGATCAGCCCCAGCATTTT. Translating it yields CASSPGTGGDQPQHF.